A selection of T cell receptor beta chains follows, all from one sample in a study of CD8+CD57+ T cells in acquired aplastic anemia. One entry per CDR3 protein, called by TCRdb with MiXCR from the reads. The table shows some 290,000 distinct CDR3 sequences, with roughly 50% occurring only once. What was sequenced was sorted CD4+, CD8+, or CD8+CD57+ T cells (not recorded which) from PBMCs. The receptors were gathered from a human donor with severe aplastic anemia or a healthy control (not recorded which). The CDR3 runs from the conserved cysteine through the conserved F or W.

V gene	J gene	CDR3 protein
TRBV19	TRBJ2-7	CASSASAPSYEQYF
TRBV6-5	TRBJ1-6	CASSYSPRPSSYNSPLHF
TRBV7-8	TRBJ2-7	CASSFSGLAGAYEQYF
TRBV7-8	TRBJ2-7	CASSPPSLAGAYEQYF
TRBV20-1	TRBJ2-1	CSVRSSSFYEQFF
TRBV29-1	TRBJ2-3	CGADLGTDTQYF
TRBV24-1	TRBJ2-3	CATSAHGLAGGSDTQYF
TRBV7-2	TRBJ2-7	CASSLGRRLAGASYEQYF
TRBV2	TRBJ2-5	CASSEQGAGETQYF
TRBV15	TRBJ2-7	CATSGDWARHEQYF
TRBV15	TRBJ1-5	CATSSNPRQPQHF
TRBV29-1	TRBJ1-2	CSVRTEKGGYGYTF
TRBV24-1	TRBJ2-7	CATSDPGGDRGYEQYF
TRBV7-2	TRBJ1-6	CASSPVRGISPLHF
TRBV27	TRBJ1-2	CASSPNAGSYGYTF
TRBV6-4	TRBJ2-7	CASRMGGVGYEQYF
TRBV24-1	TRBJ1-5	CATSDPRTASNQPQHF
TRBV7-3	TRBJ2-7	CASSPPSGGGLVLREQYF
TRBV12-3/TRBV12-4	TRBJ1-2	CASRQSSHLSTNYGYTF
TRBV2	TRBJ2-1	CASKVPNNEQFF
TRBV7-2	TRBJ2-2	CASSLAPGTGELFF
TRBV19	TRBJ1-6	CASSIGIYPSPLHF
TRBV15	TRBJ1-5	CATSPRRQGTLNQPQHF
TRBV13	TRBJ2-7	CASSLGLGQTNYEQYF
TRBV28	TRBJ2-3	CASSRDPRGGDTQYF
TRBV25-1	TRBJ2-7	CASSAYQPTGEQYF
TRBV6-1	TRBJ1-2	CASSERQGGVGYTF
TRBV7-9	TRBJ1-2	CASSLARVEGYTF
TRBV25-1	TRBJ2-5	CASSDPTGGETQYF
TRBV29-1	TRBJ2-7	CSVHFRSSYEQYF
TRBV7-2	TRBJ2-2	CASSLVGGDTGELFF
TRBV7-9	TRBJ1-2	CASSLAGSGWGYTF
TRBV2	TRBJ2-6	CASSYPGQGTSGANVLTF
TRBV12-3/TRBV12-4	TRBJ1-3	CASSPPPGQGASGNTIYF
TRBV7-9	TRBJ2-5	CASSPWGRLNKETQYF